What follows are 3 T cell receptor beta chains derived from one specimen sequenced in a study of blood T cell repertoires in COVID-19. Sequencing was performed with immunoSEQ multiplex PCR; in TCRdb, only in-frame clones are kept and a portion is missing. In the table there are some 120,000 clones, approximately 87% of which are singletons. Sequences were obtained from peripheral blood. These TCRs come from an older woman with acute or convalescent COVID-19.

This clone was counted between two and nine times. J is TRBJ1-1 and V is TRBV3-1 (or the pseudogene TRBV3-2); TRBD1 is a possible D gene (6 bases). Germline CDR1 is LGHDT and CDR2 is YNNKEL (reference sequence). This CDR3 contains 14 residues. Deletions cut 0 bases from V and 3 bases from J, with 8 bases between. CDR3 loop: CASSQDPGDTEAFF. DNA of the CDR3: TGTGCCAGCAGCCAAGATCCAGGGGACACTGAAGCTTTCTTT.

The genes are TRBV28 and TRBJ2-1; TRBD2 matches at 8 bases. The length of the CDR3 is 17 residues. Looked up from germline, CDR1 is MDHEN and CDR2 is SYDVKM. With V trimmed by 5 bases and J by 5 bases, 14 bases remained unmatched. The CDR3 reads CASSRHGGDGSNNEQFF. The CDR3 DNA reads as TGTGCCAGCAGTAGGCACGGGGGGGACGGGAGTAACAATGAGCAGTTCTTC.

This sequence joins TRBV6-5 and TRBJ1-1; a possible D gene is TRBD1 (5 bases). The CDR3 spans 13 residues. The V end lost 3 bases, the J end lost 7 bases, and 12 bases lay between the germline ends. The germline gives CDR1 MNHEY, CDR2 SVGAGI. CDR3 coding DNA: TGTGCCAGCAGTTATCTGGGGCTTGGTGAAGCTTTCTTT. Translated, it gives CASSYLGLGEAFF.